This passage covers 4 T cell receptor beta chains from one sample sequenced in a study of blood T cell repertoires in COVID-19. The table came from immunoSEQ multiplex PCR; TCRdb's copy has only in-frame clones and leaves some out. Seen here are roughly 150,000 clones, about 85% observed once, and the top ten hold around 7%. Sequencing used peripheral blood. All receptors derive from a man older than 75 with COVID-19, enrolled during active disease.

The chain has TRBV7-9 and TRBJ2-5; TRBD1 matches 8 bases. Germline trimming cut 6 bases from V and 1 base from J; bases unmatched to any gene: 1. The CDR3 sequence is 13 residues long. Germline CDR1 is SEHNR and CDR2 is FQNEAQ (reference sequence). The CDR3 DNA sequence: TGTGCCAGCAGGGGACAGGCCCAAGAGACCCAGTACTTC. This gives the protein CASRGQAQETQYF. Full variable domain (outside the CDR3, taken from reference TRBV7-9 and TRBJ2-5): DTGVSQNPRHKITKRGQNVTFRCDPISEHNRLYWYRQTLGQGPEFLTYFQNEAQLEKSRLLSDRFSAERPKGSFSTLEIQRTEQGDSAMYLCASRGQAQETQYFGPGTRLLVL.

V gene TRBV6-2 or TRBV6-3 combines with J gene TRBJ2-1; D is perhaps TRBD1 (6 bases). Between the trimmed V and J ends, which lost 4 bases and 7 bases, there was a span of 14 bases. Germline assignment: CDR1 MNHEY and CDR2 SVGEGT. The CDR3 spans 14 residues. CDR3 nucleotides: TGTGCCAGCAGTTCGTCTTACAGGGAAAATGAGCAGTTCTTC. Translated, it gives CASSSSYRENEQFF.

This clone was observed once. The chain couples TRBV4-1 to TRBJ1-5; D may be TRBD1 (5 bases). The CDR3 is 17 residues long. The germline V gene encodes CDR1 MGHRA and CDR2 YSYEKL. V was trimmed by 2 bases and J by 1 base, leaving 15 bases between them. The CDR3 nucleotides read TGCGCCAGCAGCCAACCTGTGGGCCAGGGAAGCAATCAGCCCCAGCATTTT. This codes for CASSQPVGQGSNQPQHF.

J is TRBJ1-4 and V is TRBV19; TRBD1 matches at 7 bases. Germline-derived CDR1 and CDR2 are LNHDA and SQIVND (reference sequence). V trimming: 3 bases; J trimming: 4 bases; junction bases outside the gene matches: 5. This CDR3 is built from 15 residues. Here the CDR3 reads CASSMRTGGNEKLFF. CDR3 DNA: TGTGCCAGTAGTATGAGGACAGGCGGTAATGAAAAACTGTTTTTT. Full variable domain (rest looked up from reference TRBV19 and TRBJ1-4): DGGITQSPKYLFRKEGQNVTLSCEQNLNHDAMYWYRQDPGQGLRLIYYSQIVNDFQKGDIAEGYSVSREKKESFPLTVTSAQKNPTAFYLCASSMRTGGNEKLFFGSGTQLSVL.